There are a few counts of the clone carrying this T cell receptor (beta chain). An end of the junction differs from the germline gene, which may be a read error. The CDR3 is 14 amino acids. Germline-derived CDR1 and CDR2 are SGHDT and YYEEEE. The record originates from a study of T-cell reconstitution after alpha-beta-depleted transplantation in children. Preparation of the TCRbeta library was carried out with unique molecular identifiers. TCRdb reprocessed the PCR reads with MiXCR, giving one entry per CDR3 protein. The sample has roughly 200,000 distinct CDR3 sequences, approximately 9% seen once. The sequence derives from a human donor who donated a stem cell graft to a child with acute lymphoblastic leukemia. V gene TRBV5-6 combines with J gene TRBJ1-5; no reliable D call. This specimen was PBMCs from the stem cell graft donor, taken from the stem cell graft. Here the CDR3 reads CASSLDSHGGPQHF. The CDR3 coding sequence is TGTGCCAGCAGTTTGGACTCCCATGGAGGGCCCCAGCATTTT.